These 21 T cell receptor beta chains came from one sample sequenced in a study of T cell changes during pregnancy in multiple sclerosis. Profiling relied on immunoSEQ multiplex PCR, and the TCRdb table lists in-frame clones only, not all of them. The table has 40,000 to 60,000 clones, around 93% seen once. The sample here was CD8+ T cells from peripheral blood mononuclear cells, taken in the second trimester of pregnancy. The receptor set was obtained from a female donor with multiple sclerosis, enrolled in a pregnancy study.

CDR3 amino acids: CASSPPEAVQETQYF. Here the CDR3 DNA reads TGTGCCAGCAGTCCCCCAGAGGCGGTACAAGAGACCCAGTACTTC. V gene TRBV27 combines with J gene TRBJ2-5, with unresolved D. Trimming pared 5 bases from V and 2 bases from J, leaving 15 bases between. Germline V CDR1 and CDR2: MNHEY, SMNVEV (reference sequence). The CDR3 extends over 15 amino acids.

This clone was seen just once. CDR3 sequence: CASSPTGGNTEAFF. The CDR3 nucleotides read TGTGCCAGCAGCCCGACAGGGGGGAACACTGAAGCTTTCTTT. The rearrangement joins TRBV7-3 to TRBJ1-1, with 9 bases fitting TRBD1. Germline CDR1 reads SGHTA; CDR2 reads FQGTGA. The CDR3 extends over 14 amino acids. The J segment lost 1 base and the V segment lost 5 bases, leaving 2 bases of the junction unmatched.

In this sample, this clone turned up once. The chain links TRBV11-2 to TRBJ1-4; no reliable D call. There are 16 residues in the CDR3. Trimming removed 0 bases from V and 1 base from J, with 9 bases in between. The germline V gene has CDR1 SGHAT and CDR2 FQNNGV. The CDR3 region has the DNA TGTGCCAGCAGCTTAGAGTTCACGGGAACTAATGAAAAACTGTTTTTT. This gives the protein CASSLEFTGTNEKLFF.

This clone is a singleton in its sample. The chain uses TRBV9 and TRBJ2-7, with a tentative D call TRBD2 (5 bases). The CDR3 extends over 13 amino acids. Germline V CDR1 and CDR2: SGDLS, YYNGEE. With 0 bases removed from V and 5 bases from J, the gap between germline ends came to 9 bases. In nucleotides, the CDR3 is TGTGCCAGCAGCGTAGGGACTTGGGACGAGCAGTACTTC. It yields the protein CASSVGTWDEQYF.

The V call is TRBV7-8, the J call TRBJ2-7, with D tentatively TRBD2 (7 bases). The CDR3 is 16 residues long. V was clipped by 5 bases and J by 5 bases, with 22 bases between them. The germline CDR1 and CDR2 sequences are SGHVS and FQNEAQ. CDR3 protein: CASSPLGGGAFDEQYF. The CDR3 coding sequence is TGTGCCAGCAGCCCTCTTGGCGGGGGCGCTTTCGACGAGCAGTACTTC.

The CDR3 spells CASSRDRGNSPLHF. The CDR3 coding sequence is TGTGCCAGCAGCCGGGACAGGGGTAATTCACCCCTCCACTTT. This chain links TRBV6-6 with TRBJ1-6; 10 bases fit TRBD1. CDR3 length equals 14 residues. Germline V lookup: CDR1 MNHNY, CDR2 SVGAGI (reference sequence). After removal of 6 bases from V and 6 bases from J, the junction contained 2 bases not matched to a gene.

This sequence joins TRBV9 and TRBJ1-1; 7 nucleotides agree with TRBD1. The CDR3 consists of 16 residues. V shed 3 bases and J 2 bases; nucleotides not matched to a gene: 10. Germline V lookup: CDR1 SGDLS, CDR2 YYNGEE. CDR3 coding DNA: TGTGCCAGCAGCGCATTAACAGGGACAGCTAACACTGAAGCTTTCTTT. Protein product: CASSALTGTANTEAFF.

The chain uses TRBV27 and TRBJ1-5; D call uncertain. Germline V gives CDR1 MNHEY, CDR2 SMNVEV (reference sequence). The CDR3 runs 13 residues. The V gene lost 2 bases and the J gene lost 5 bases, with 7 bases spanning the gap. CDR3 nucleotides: TGTGCCAGCAGTTTAACCGGGGATCAGCCCCAGCATTTT. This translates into CASSLTGDQPQHF.

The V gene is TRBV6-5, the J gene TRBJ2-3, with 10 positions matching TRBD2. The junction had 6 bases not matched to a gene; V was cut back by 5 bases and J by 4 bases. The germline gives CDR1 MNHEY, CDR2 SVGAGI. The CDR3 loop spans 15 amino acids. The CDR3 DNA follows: TGTGCCAGCAGTCTAGAGAGCGGGGGGGCAGATACGCAGTATTTT. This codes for CASSLESGGADTQYF.

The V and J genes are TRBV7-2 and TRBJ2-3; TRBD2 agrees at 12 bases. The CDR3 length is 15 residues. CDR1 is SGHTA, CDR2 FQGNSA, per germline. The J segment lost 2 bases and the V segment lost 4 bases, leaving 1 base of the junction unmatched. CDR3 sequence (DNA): TGTGCCAGCAGCTGGACTAGCGGGGACACAGATACGCAGTATTTT. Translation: CASSWTSGDTDTQYF.

The CDR3 region is CTSSQDLRPSGVTDTQYF. As DNA, the CDR3 is TGCACCAGCAGCCAGGACCTACGTCCTAGCGGGGTCACAGATACGCAGTATTTT. The rearrangement joins TRBV1 to TRBJ2-3; the DNA was not used to check the table's D call, TRBD2. TRBV1 is deemed a pseudogene. This CDR3 is built from 18 residues.

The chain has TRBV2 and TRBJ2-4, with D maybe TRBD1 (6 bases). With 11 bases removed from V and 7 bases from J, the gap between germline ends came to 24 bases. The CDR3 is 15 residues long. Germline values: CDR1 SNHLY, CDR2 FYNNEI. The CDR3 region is CAYPTPGAIGNIQYF. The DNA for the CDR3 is TGTGCCTACCCTACCCCAGGGGCGATCGGGAACATTCAGTACTTC.

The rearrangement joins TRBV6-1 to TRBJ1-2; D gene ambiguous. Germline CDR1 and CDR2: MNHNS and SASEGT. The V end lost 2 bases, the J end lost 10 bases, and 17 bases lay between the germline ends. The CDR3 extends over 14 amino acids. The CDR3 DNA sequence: TGTGCCAGCAGTGAAAACCCCGTAGCACGTACCTACACCTTC. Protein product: CASSENPVARTYTF.

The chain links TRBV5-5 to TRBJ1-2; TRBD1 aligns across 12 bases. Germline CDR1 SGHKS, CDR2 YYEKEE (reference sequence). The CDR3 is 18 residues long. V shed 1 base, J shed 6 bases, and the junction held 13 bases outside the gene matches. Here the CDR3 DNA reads TGTGCCAGCAGCTTGTTTTATGGGACAGGGGGCGTTTCGGATGGCTACACCTTC. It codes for CASSLFYGTGGVSDGYTF.

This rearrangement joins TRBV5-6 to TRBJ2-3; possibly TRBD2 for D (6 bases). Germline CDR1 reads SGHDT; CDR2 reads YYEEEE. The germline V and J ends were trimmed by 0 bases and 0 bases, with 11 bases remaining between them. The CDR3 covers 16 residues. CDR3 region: CASSLGGGASTDTQYF. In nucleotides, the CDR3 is TGTGCCAGCAGCTTGGGGGGCGGGGCTAGCACAGATACGCAGTATTTT.

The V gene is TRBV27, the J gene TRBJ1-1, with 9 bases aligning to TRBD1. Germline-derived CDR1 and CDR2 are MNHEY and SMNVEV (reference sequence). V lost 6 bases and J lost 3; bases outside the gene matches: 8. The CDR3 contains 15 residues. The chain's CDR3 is CASSSTDRGYTEAFF. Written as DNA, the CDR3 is TGTGCCAGCAGCTCTACGGACAGGGGTTACACTGAAGCTTTCTTT.

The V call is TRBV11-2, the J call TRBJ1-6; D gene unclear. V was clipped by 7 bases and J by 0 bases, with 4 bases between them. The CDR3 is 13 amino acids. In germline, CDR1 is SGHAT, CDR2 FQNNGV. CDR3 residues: CASTSSYNSPLHF. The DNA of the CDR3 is TGTGCCAGCACCAGCTCCTATAATTCACCCCTCCACTTT.

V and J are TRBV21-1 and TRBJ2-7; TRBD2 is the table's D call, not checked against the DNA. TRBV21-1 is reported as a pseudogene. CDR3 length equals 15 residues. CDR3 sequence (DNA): TGTGCCAGCAGCAAAGGGAGGGGGGGAGGGTACGAGCAGTACTTC. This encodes CASSKGRGGGYEQYF.

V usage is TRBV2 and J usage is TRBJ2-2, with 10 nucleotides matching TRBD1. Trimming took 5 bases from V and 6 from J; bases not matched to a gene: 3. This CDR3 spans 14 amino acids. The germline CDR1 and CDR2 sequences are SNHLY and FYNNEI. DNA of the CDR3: TGTGCCAGCAGTCGGACAGGGGGAGCCGGGGAGCTGTTTTTT. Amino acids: CASSRTGGAGELFF.

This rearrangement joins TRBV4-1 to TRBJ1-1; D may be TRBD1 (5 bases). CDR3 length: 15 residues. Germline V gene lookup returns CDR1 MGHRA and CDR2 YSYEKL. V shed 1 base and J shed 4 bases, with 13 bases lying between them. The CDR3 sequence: CASSQVSGRGTEAFF. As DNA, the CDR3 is TGCGCCAGCAGCCAAGTCTCAGGGAGGGGCACTGAAGCTTTCTTT.

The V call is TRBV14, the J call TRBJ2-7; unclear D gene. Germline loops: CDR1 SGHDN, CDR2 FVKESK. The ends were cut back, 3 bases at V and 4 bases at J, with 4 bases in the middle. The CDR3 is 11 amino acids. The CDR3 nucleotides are TGTGCCAGCAGCCATTATTACGAGCAGTACTTC. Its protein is CASSHYYEQYF.